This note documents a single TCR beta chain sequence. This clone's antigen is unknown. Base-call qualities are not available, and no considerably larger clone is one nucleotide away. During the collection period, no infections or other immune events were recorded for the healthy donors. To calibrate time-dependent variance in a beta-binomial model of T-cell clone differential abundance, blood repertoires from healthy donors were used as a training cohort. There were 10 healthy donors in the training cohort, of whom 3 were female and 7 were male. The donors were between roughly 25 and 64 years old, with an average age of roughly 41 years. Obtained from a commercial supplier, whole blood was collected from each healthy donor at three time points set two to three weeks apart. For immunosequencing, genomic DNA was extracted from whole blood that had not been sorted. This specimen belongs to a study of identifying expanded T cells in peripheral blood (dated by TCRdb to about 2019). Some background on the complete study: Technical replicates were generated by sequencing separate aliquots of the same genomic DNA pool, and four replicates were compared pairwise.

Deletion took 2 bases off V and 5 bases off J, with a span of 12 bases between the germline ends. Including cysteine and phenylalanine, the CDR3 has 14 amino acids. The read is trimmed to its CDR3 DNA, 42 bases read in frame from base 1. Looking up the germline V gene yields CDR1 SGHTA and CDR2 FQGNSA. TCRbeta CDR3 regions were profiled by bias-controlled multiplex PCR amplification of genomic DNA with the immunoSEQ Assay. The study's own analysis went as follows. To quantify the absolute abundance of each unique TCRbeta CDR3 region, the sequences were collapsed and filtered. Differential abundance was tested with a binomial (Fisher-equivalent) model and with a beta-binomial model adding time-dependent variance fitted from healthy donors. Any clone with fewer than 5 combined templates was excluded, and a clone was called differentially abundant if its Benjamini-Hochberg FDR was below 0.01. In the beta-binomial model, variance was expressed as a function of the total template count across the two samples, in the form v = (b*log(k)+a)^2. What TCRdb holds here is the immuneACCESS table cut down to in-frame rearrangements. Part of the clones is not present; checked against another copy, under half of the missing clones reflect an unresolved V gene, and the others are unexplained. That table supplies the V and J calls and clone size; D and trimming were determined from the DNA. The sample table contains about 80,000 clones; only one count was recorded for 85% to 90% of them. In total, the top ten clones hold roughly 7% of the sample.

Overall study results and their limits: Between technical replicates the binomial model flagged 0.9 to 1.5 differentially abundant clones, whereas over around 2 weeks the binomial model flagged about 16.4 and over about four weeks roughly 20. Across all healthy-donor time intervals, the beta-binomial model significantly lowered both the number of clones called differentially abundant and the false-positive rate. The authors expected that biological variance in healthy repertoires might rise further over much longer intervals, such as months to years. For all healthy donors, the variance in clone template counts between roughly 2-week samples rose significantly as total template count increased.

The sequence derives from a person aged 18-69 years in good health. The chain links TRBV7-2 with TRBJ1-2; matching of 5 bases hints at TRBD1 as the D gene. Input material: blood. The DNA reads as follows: TGTGCCAGCAGCTTAAAGGGACGGATATATGGCTACACCTTC. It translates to CASSLKGRIYGYTF.